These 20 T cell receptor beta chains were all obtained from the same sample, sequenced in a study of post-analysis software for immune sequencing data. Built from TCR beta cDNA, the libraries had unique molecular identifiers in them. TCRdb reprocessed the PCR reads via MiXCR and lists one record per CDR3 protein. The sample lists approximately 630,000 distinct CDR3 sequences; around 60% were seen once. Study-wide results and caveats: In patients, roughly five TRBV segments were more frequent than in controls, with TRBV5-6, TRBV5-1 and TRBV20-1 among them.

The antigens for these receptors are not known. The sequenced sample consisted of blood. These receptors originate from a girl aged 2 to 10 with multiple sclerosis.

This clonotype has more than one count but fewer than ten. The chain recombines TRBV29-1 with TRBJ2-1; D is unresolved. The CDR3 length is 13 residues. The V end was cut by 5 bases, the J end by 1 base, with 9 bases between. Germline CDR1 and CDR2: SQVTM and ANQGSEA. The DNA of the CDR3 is TGCAGCGTTATGAGTAGGTCCTACAATGAGCAGTTCTTC. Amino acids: CSVMSRSYNEQFF.

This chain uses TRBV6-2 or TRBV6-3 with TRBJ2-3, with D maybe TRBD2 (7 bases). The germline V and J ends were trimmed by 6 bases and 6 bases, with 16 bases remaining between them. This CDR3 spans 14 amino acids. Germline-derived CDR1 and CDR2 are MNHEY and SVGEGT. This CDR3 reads CASSNSRGADTQYF. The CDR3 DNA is TGTGCCAGCAGCAACAGCCGGGGGGCTGATACGCAGTATTTT.

The CDR3 nucleotides are TGTGCCACCAGTGACCGCCGACAAATACTTAACAATGAGCAGTTCTTC. Translation gives CATSDRRQILNNEQFF. The V and J genes are TRBV24-1 and TRBJ2-1; D call uncertain. Between the trimmed V and J ends, which lost 4 bases and 5 bases, there was a span of 17 bases. This CDR3 comprises 16 residues. Per germline, CDR1 KGHDR and CDR2 SFDVKD.

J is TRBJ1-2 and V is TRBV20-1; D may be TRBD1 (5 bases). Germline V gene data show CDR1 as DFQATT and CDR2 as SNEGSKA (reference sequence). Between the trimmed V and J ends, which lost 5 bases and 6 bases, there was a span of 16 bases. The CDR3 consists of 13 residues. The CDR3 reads CSALSRAFDGYTF. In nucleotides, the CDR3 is TGCAGTGCTCTCAGCAGGGCCTTTGATGGCTACACCTTC.

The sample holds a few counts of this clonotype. CDR3 amino acids: CASTPDRGYEQYF. The CDR3 DNA is TGTGCCAGTACCCCGGACAGGGGGTACGAGCAGTACTTC. The V and J genes are TRBV19 and TRBJ2-7, with 10 positions matching TRBD1. The germline V gene encodes CDR1 LNHDA and CDR2 SQIVND (reference sequence). Trimming cost V 7 bases and J 4 bases; bases outside gene matches: 4. The CDR3 extends over 13 amino acids.

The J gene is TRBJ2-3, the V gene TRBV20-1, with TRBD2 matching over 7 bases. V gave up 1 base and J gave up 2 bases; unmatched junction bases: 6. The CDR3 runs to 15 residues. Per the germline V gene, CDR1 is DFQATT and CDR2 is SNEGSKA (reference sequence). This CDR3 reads CSARAAGTNTDTQYF. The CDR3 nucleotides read TGCAGTGCTAGAGCCGCCGGGACTAACACAGATACGCAGTATTTT.

DNA of the CDR3: TGTGCCAGCAGCACGGATCCGGGGTATGGCTACACCTTC. Amino acids: CASSTDPGYGYTF. The chain recombines TRBV5-5 with TRBJ1-2, with D unresolved. V was clipped by 4 bases and J by 5 bases, with 12 bases between them. CDR1 is SGHKS, CDR2 YYEKEE, per germline (reference sequence). This CDR3 spans 13 amino acids.

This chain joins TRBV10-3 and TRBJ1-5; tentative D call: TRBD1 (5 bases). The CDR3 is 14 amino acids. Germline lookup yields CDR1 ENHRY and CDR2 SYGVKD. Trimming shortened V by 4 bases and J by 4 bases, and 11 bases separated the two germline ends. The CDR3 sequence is CAISAGDRNQPQHF. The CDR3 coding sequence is TGTGCCATCAGTGCGGGGGACCGAAATCAGCCCCAGCATTTT.

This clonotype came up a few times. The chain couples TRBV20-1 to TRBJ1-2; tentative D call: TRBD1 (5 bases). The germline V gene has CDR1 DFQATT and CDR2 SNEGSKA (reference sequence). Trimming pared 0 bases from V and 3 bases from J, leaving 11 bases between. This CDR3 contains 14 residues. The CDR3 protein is CSARDPRDYYGYTF. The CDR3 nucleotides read TGCAGTGCTAGAGATCCCAGGGATTACTATGGCTACACCTTC.

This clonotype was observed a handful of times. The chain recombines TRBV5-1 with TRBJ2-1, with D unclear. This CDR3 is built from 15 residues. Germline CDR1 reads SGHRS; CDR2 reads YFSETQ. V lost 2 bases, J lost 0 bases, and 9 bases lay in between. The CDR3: CASSFSRSSYNEQFF. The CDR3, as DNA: TGCGCCAGCAGCTTTTCGCGCAGCTCCTACAATGAGCAGTTCTTC.

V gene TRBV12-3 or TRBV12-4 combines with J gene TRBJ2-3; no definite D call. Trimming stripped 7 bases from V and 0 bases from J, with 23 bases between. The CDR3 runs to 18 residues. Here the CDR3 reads CASNGDTDPIHSTDTQYF. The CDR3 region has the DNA TGTGCCAGCAATGGGGATACCGACCCCATCCATAGCACAGATACGCAGTATTTT.

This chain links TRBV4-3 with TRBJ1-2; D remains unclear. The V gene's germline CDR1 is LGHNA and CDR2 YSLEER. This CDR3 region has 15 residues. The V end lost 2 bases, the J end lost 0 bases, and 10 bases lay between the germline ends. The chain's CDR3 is CASSQLRTANYGYTF. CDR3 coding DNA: TGCGCCAGCAGCCAACTTCGGACTGCTAACTATGGCTACACCTTC.

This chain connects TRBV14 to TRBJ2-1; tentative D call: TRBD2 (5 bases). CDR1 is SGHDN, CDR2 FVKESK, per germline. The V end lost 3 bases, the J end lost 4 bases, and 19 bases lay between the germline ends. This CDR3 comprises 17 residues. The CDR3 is CASSHGVRRYRYNEQFF. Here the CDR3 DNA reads TGTGCCAGCAGCCACGGGGTTAGGCGCTACCGATACAATGAGCAGTTCTTC.

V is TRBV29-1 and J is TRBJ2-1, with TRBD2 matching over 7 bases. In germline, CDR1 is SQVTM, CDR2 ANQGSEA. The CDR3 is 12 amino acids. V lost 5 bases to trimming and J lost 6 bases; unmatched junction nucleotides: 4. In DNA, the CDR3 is TGCAGCGTTAGGCGGGAGATCAATGAGCAGTTCTTC. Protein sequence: CSVRREINEQFF.

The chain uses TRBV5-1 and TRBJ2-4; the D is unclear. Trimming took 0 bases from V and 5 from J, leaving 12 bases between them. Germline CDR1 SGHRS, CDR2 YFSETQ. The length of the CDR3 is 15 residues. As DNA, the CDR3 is TGCGCCAGCAGCTTGGTGTCCGCTAACCAAAACATTCAGTACTTC. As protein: CASSLVSANQNIQYF.

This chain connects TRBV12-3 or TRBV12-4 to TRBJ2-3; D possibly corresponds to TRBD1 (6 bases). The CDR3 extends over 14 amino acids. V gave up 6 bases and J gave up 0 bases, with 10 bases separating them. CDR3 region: CASSEDSSTDTQYF. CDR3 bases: TGTGCCAGCAGCGAGGACAGTAGCACAGATACGCAGTATTTT.

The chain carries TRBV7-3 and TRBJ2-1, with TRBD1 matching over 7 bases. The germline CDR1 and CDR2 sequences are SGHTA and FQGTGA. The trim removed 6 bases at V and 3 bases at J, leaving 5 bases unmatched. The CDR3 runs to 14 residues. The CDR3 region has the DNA TGTGCCAGCAGGGCAGGGGGAATCTACAATGAGCAGTTCTTC. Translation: CASRAGGIYNEQFF.

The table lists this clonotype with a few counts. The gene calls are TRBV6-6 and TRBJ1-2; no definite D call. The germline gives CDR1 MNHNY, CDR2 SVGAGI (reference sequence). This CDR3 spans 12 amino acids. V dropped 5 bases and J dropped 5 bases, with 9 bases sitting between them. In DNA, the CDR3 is TGTGCCAGCAGTCGGACGGGTTATGGCTACACCTTC. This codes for CASSRTGYGYTF.

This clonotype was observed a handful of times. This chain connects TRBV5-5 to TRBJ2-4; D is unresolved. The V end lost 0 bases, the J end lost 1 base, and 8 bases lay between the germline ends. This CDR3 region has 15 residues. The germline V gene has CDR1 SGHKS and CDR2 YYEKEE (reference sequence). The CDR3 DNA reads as TGTGCCAGCAGCTTGGGCAGTAGCGCCAAAAACATTCAGTACTTC. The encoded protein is CASSLGSSAKNIQYF.

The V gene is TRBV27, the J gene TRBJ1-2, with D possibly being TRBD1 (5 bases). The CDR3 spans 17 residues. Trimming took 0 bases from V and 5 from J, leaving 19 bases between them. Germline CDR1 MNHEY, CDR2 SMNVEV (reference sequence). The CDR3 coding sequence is TGTGCCAGCAGTTTATCCAGGGCGCACACCCCCTTGTATGGCTACACCTTC. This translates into CASSLSRAHTPLYGYTF.